This T cell receptor (beta chain) was identified during a study of neoadjuvant nivolumab and ipilimumab in lung cancer. Notes on this clone: The target antigen is unknown.

Points from the study as a whole: TCR richness and clonality were higher in tumors than adjacent uninvolved lung. A small number of samples were TCR sequenced.

The repertoire was sequenced with immunoSEQ multiplex PCR; TCRdb's copy has only in-frame clones and lacks some. The sample shows some 38,000 clones, roughly 89% of them seen only once. The sample was peripheral blood, taken before neoadjuvant nivolumab, alone or with ipilimumab. The sequence was collected from an adult with non-small cell lung cancer.

The DNA of the CDR3 is TGTGCCAGCAGCGTAGAACTCAGGCGAGCAGGGCGTCCAGATACGCAGTATTTT. Residues: CASSVELRRAGRPDTQYF. The chain links TRBV9 to TRBJ2-3, with D tentatively TRBD1 (5 bases). This CDR3 has 18 amino acids. Per the germline V gene, CDR1 is SGDLS and CDR2 is YYNGEE. Between the trimmed V and J ends, which lost 0 bases and 4 bases, there was a span of 21 bases.